This T cell receptor beta chain is from a study of beta chain features in type 1 diabetes. Whole-study results and caveats: Type 1 diabetes patients had moderately but significantly shorter TCRB CDR3s in all four CD4+ subsets.

Every bit of the isolated RNA underwent reverse transcription, so sequencing read expressed TCRB transcripts. There were 3.4 million or so reads on average in the naive, central memory and regulatory T cell samples. Libraries were prepared by immunoSEQ multiplex PCR; TCRdb keeps only in-frame clonotypes and omits some of them. In the table there are roughly 500,000 clones, 9.5% to 12% of which are singletons. A note on this clone: As yet, its antigen is unknown.

CD4+ naive, central memory, regulatory and stem cell-like memory cells were sorted via CD45RO/CCR7/CD25/CD127/CD95/CD27. V gave up 1 base and J gave up 5 bases; unmatched junction bases: 8. This CDR3 region has 16 residues. From germline, CDR1 is SGHRS and CDR2 YFSETQ. The J gene is TRBJ2-1, the V gene TRBV5-1; 8 nucleotides line up with TRBD2. The receptor's source is a woman aged 18-29 years in good health. The sequencing sample was made of naive CD4+ T cells from blood. CDR3: CASSLTTSGIDNEQFF. Here the CDR3 DNA reads TGCGCCAGCAGCTTGACTACTAGCGGTATAGACAATGAGCAGTTCTTC.